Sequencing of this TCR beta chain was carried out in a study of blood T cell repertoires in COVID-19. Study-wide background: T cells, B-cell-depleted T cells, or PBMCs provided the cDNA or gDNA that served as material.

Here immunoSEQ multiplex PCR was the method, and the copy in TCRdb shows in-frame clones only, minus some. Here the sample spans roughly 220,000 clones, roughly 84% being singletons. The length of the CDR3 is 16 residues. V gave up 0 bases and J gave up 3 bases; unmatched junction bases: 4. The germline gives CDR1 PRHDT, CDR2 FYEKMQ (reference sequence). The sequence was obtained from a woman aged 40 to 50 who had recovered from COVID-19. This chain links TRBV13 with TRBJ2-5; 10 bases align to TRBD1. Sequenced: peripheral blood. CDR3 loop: CASSLGLGTGEETQYF. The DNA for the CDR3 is TGTGCCAGCAGCTTAGGCCTTGGGACAGGGGAAGAGACCCAGTACTTC.